The present T cell receptor (beta chain) was sequenced within a study of long-term antiretroviral therapy in people with HIV. The study, taken as a whole, reports: Despite increasing after ART, diversity remained lower than that of transplant donor controls.

V lost 7 bases, J lost 14 bases, and 22 bases stayed unmatched. This CDR3 is built from 15 residues. In germline, CDR1 is MDHEN, CDR2 SYDVKM. Researchers ran immunoSEQ v3.0 at survey level. TCRdb's table, derived via immunoSEQ multiplex PCR, lists solely in-frame clones and lacks some. The repertoire consists of around 25,000 clones, with 81% occurring once and the leading ten covering around 16%. Of note for this clone: What it recognizes is unknown. Other DNA sequences in the sample encode the same CDR3.

The rearrangement links TRBV28 to TRBJ1-1, with 7 bases matching TRBD1. The origin of this receptor is a woman younger than 30 with HIV. The sequencing here drew on unsorted PBMCs, taken at the start of antiretroviral therapy, before treatment. The CDR3 sequence: CASTPRTGHPWGAFF. The CDR3 nucleotides are TGTGCCAGCACCCCACGGACAGGCCATCCCTGGGGAGCCTTCTTT. Full variable domain (missing parts from reference TRBV28 and TRBJ1-1): DVKVTQSSRYLVKRTGEKVFLECVQDMDHENMFWYRQDPGLGLRLIYFSYDVKMKEKGDIPEGYSVSREKKERFSLILESASTNQTSMYLCASTPRTGHPWGAFFGQGTRLTVV.